In this sample, the clone carrying this T cell receptor beta chain turned up once. The assay was immunoSEQ multiplex PCR, and TCRdb's table has in-frame clones only and misses some. This sample carries 56,000 or so clones, around nine tenths of them seen once, and the ten largest clones take approximately 1.8%. The junction had 3 bases not matched to a gene; V was cut back by 4 bases and J by 2 bases. The CDR3 length is 14 residues. CDR1 SNHLY and CDR2 FYNNEI come from the germline V gene. This specimen comes from a study of T cell changes during pregnancy in multiple sclerosis. The chain carries TRBV2 and TRBJ2-3, with 7 bases matching TRBD1. The receptor was isolated from a female donor with multiple sclerosis, enrolled in a pregnancy study. Specimen: peripheral blood, collected after pregnancy. Written as DNA, the CDR3 is TGTGCCAGCAGTGGACAGGGATCCACAGATACGCAGTATTTT. It specifies CASSGQGSTDTQYF.